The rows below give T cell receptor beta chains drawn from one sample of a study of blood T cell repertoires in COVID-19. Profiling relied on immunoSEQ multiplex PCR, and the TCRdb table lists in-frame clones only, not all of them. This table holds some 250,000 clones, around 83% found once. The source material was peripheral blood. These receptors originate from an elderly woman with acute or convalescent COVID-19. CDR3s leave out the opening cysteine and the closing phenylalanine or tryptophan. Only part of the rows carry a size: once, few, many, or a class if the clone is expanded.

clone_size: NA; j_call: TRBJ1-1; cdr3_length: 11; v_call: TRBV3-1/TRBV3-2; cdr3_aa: ASSVELNTEAF
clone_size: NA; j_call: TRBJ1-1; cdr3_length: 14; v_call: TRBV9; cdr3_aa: ASSVGQGATNTEAF
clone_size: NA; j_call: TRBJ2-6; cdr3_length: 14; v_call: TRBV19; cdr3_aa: ASSIEGGYGANVLT
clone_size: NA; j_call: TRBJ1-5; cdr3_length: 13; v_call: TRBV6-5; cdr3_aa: ASRPGLNSNQPQH
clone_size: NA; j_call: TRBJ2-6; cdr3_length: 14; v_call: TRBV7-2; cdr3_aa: ATQGQVNSGANVLT
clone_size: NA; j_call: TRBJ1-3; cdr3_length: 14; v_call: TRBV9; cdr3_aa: ASSVETGGSGNTIY
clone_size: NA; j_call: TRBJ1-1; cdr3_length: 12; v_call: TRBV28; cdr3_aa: ASSLAGMRTEAF
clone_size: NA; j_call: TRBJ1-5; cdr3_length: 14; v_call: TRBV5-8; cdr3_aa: ASSQPGQFSNQPQH
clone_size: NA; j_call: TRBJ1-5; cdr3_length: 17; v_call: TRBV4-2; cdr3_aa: ASSQALSQGLRSNQPQH
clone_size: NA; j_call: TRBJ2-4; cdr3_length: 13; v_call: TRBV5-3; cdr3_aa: ASPEGELAKNIQY
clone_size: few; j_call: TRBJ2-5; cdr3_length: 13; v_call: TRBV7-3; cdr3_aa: ASSLRQGRRETQY
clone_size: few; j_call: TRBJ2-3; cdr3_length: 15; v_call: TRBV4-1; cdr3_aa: ASSLVFSGDGTDTQY
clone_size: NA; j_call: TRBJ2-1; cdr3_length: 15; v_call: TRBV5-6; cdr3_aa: ASSLRQTFNPYNEQF
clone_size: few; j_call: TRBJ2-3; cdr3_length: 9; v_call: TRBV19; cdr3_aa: ATALGGTQY
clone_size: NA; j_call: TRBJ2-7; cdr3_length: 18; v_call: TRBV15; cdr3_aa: ATSRMGPLAGGRNSYEQY
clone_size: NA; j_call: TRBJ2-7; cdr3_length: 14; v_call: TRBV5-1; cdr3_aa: ASSNRYRERSYEQY
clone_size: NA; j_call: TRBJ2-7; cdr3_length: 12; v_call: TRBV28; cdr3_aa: ASSFAGGRREQY
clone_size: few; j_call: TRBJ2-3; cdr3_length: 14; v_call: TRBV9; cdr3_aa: ASSETSGGSPDTQY
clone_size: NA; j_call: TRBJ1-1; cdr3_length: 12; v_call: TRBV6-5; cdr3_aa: ASSYRSLYTEAF
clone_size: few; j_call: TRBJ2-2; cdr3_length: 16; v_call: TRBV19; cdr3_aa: ASSGLTGTTANTGELF
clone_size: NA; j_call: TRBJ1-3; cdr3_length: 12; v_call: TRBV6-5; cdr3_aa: ASSRTNSGNTIY
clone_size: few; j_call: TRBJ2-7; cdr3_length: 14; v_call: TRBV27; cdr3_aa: ASSRARQPSSYEQY
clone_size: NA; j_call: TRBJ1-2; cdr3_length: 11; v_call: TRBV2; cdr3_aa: ASSHRVGYGYT
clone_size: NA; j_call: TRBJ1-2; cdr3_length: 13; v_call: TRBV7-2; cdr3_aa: ASSFGGRGNYGYT
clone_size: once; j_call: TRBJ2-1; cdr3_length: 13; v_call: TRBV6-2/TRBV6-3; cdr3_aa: ASSYSAGGPREQF
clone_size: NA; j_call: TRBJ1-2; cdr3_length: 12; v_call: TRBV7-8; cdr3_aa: ASSARTGPYGYT
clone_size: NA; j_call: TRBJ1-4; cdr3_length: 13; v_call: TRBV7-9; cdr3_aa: ASSPGGTAGGGLF
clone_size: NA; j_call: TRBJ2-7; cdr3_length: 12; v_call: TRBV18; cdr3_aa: ASATGQGGYEQY
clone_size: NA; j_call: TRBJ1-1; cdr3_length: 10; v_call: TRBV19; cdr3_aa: ASSITGGEAF
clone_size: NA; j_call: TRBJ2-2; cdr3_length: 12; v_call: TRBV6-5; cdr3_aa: ASSYSLDTGELF
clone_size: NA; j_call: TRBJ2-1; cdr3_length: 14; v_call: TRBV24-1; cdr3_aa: ATSDLRQGTPNEQF
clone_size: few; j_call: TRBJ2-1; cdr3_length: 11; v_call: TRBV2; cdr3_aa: ASKASGVGEQF
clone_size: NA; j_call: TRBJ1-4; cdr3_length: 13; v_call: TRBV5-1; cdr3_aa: ASSSRTGWGEKLF
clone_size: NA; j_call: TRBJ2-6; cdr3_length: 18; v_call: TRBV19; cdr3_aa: ASSTPGGTGESAGANVLT
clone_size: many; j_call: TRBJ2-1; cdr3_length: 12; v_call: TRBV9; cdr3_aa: ASSVVAGNNEQF
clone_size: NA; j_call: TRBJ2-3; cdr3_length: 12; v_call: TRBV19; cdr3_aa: ASSIARGTDTQY
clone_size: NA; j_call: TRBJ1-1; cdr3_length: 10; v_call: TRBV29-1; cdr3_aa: SFRTGWTEAF